This T cell receptor (beta chain) was obtained from a study of response to subunit inactivated influenza vaccine. Study-level results: Each seasonal influenza vaccination recruits few new T cells, the authors suggested.

TCRdb re-derived calls from the RT-PCR reads in MiXCR, one entry per CDR3 protein. The sample holds approximately 570,000 distinct CDR3 sequences, 7.6% seen once. The sample holds a few counts of this clonotype. Its antigen remains unknown. CDR1 and CDR2 (germline): SGHTA, FQGNSA. The CDR3 totals 15 residues. Trimming left V 5 bases short and J 3 bases short, with 13 bases between. This sequence originates from a man aged 50 to 69 who received an inactivated influenza vaccine. This sample comprised PBMCs from blood, obtained around 25 months after vaccination. V is TRBV7-2 and J is TRBJ2-2; D assignment may be TRBD1 or TRBD2 (6 bases each). Written as DNA, the CDR3 is TGTGCCAGCAGCAATAGGGGGGTCCACACCGGGGAGCTGTTTTTT. It specifies CASSNRGVHTGELFF.